This entry lists 28 T cell receptor beta chains sequenced from one sample in a study of cytomegalovirus exposure and HLA in healthy donors. PCR involved 60 Vbeta and 13 Jbeta primers. The protocol was immunoSEQ multiplex PCR, while the TCRdb copy is restricted to in-frame clones and leaves out a portion. This table has roughly 130,000 clones, about 74% appearing once. The source material was PBMCs. The receptors were gathered from a woman in her fifties or sixties in good health and CMV-seropositive.

This chain joins TRBV18 and TRBJ2-1; 8 positions agree with TRBD1. Germline CDR1 and CDR2: KGHSH and LQKENI. The junction had 1 base not matched to a gene; V was cut back by 5 bases and J by 1 base. The CDR3 has 14 amino acids. As DNA, the CDR3 is TGTGCCAGCTCAGACAGGGGTTCCTACAATGAGCAGTTCTTC. Its translation is CASSDRGSYNEQFF.

This CDR3 is CSVDAALAGGSEQFF. CDR3 DNA sequence: TGCAGCGTTGATGCCGCACTAGCGGGGGGATCTGAGCAGTTCTTC. The chain combines TRBV29-1 with TRBJ2-1; 12 bases agree with TRBD2. The V segment lost 3 bases and the J segment 9 bases; nucleotides outside the gene matches: 9. The CDR3 runs to 15 residues. CDR1 SQVTM and CDR2 ANQGSEA come from the germline V gene.

V is TRBV6-5 and J is TRBJ1-6; 7 bases map to TRBD1. V lost 6 bases, J lost 5 bases, and 7 bases stayed unmatched. The V gene's germline CDR1 is MNHEY and CDR2 SVGAGI. The CDR3 has 15 residues. This chain's CDR3 is CASRWGQTNNSPLHF. In DNA, the CDR3 is TGTGCCAGCAGATGGGGACAGACTAATAATTCACCCCTCCACTTT.

DNA of the CDR3: TGTGCCACCAGCGAGGGCGGCCATGGGACACTCTCTCAGCCCCAGCATTTT. It specifies CATSEGGHGTLSQPQHF. The chain carries TRBV15 and TRBJ1-5, with D possibly being TRBD1 (6 bases). The CDR3 sequence is 17 residues long. In germline, CDR1 is LNHNV, CDR2 YYDKDF (reference sequence). Trimming left V 5 bases short and J 6 bases short, with 23 bases between. Using reference TRBV15 and TRBJ1-5 for the parts outside the CDR3, the full variable domain is DAMVIQNPRYQVTQFGKPVTLSCSQTLNHNVMYWYQQKSSQAPKLLFHYYDKDFNNEADTPDNFQSRRPNTSFCFLDIRSPGLGDTAMYLCATSEGGHGTLSQPQHFGDGTRLSIL.

This clone was detected a few times. The chain is built from TRBV5-6 and TRBJ2-3; D remains unclear. From germline, CDR1 is SGHDT and CDR2 YYEEEE. The V and J ends lost 2 bases and 0 bases respectively, with 10 bases between them. CDR3 size: 15 residues. CDR3 in amino acids: CASSFGVSSTDTQYF. In nucleotides, the CDR3 is TGTGCCAGCAGCTTCGGAGTTTCTAGCACAGATACGCAGTATTTT.

The rearrangement joins TRBV5-1 to TRBJ2-7, with a weak D call TRBD2 (5 bases). Per germline, CDR1 SGHRS and CDR2 YFSETQ. The CDR3 is 15 amino acids. Trimming cost V 0 bases and J 3 bases, with 13 bases left between them. The CDR3 DNA is TGCGCCAGCAGCTTGGGACAACTAGATAACTACGAGCAGTACTTC. It yields the protein CASSLGQLDNYEQYF. Full variable domain (remainder filled in from reference TRBV5-1 and TRBJ2-7): KAGVTQTPRYLIKTRGQQVTLSCSPISGHRSVSWYQQTPGQGLQFLFEYFSETQRNKGNFPGRFSGRQFSNSRSEMNVSTLELGDSALYLCASSLGQLDNYEQYFGPGTRLTVT.

The chain links TRBV5-6 to TRBJ2-1; the D is unclear. V gave up 7 bases and J gave up 8 bases, with 13 bases separating them. CDR3 size: 12 residues. Per germline, CDR1 SGHDT and CDR2 YYEEEE. The CDR3 sequence is CASRLREHEQFF. The CDR3 region has the DNA TGTGCCAGCCGATTAAGAGAACATGAGCAGTTCTTC.

CDR3 sequence reads: CASGADRGREKLFF. Written as DNA, the CDR3 is TGTGCTAGTGGCGCGGACAGGGGTCGAGAAAAACTGTTTTTT. This chain links TRBV12-5 with TRBJ1-4; TRBD1 aligns across 9 bases. This CDR3 contains 14 residues. The germline V gene encodes CDR1 LGHNT and CDR2 FRNRAP. V lost 6 bases to trimming and J lost 8 bases; unmatched junction nucleotides: 7. Combining the CDR3 with reference TRBV12-5 and TRBJ1-4 gives the whole variable domain DARVTQTPRHKVTEMGQEVTMRCQPILGHNTVFWYRQTMMQGLELLAYFRNRAPLDDSGMPKDRFSAEMPDATLATLKIQPSEPRDSAVYFCASGADRGREKLFFGSGTQLSVL.

The chain carries TRBV5-1 and TRBJ1-2; TRBD1 matches 8 bases. Germline V lookup: CDR1 SGHRS, CDR2 YFSETQ. This CDR3 is built from 13 residues. J gave up 7 bases and V 5 bases, and 7 bases lay outside the gene matches. The CDR3 DNA is TGCGCCAGCAGTCCGGACAGGGTGCGTGGCTACACCTTC. Amino acid sequence: CASSPDRVRGYTF.

The CDR3 loop reads CASSGQGNQPQHF. The DNA of the CDR3 is TGTGCCAGCAGCGGGCAGGGGAATCAGCCCCAGCATTTT. The chain is built from TRBV9 and TRBJ1-5; D is possibly TRBD1 (6 bases). Trimming took 3 bases from V and 4 from J, leaving 8 bases between them. The CDR3 spans 13 residues. Germline V gene data show CDR1 as SGDLS and CDR2 as YYNGEE.

This clone was observed once. The J gene is TRBJ2-7, the V gene TRBV5-4; D perhaps matches TRBD2 (5 bases). Germline CDR1 and CDR2: SGHNT and YYREEE (reference sequence). This CDR3 is built from 13 residues. Deletions cut 4 bases from V and 2 bases from J, with 10 bases between. The CDR3 sequence: CASSPLGAYEQYF. The CDR3 DNA reads as TGTGCCAGCAGCCCCCTCGGGGCCTACGAGCAGTACTTC.

The chain couples TRBV6-1 to TRBJ2-1; the match to TRBD1 covers 8 bases. Germline assignment: CDR1 MNHNS and CDR2 SASEGT. The CDR3 spans 14 residues. Trimming took 8 bases from V and 6 from J; bases not matched to a gene: 9. The CDR3 reads CASGQQGGANEQFF. As DNA, the CDR3 is TGTGCCAGCGGTCAACAGGGGGGCGCCAATGAGCAGTTCTTC.

This rearrangement joins TRBV18 to TRBJ1-6; D remains ambiguous. V was pared by 3 bases and J by 8 bases, with 17 bases between. Germline V gives CDR1 KGHSH, CDR2 LQKENI. The CDR3 contains 16 residues. The CDR3 coding sequence is TGTGCCAGCTCACCGAGGGCGATCGGGATGGATTCACCCCTCCACTTT. Translated: CASSPRAIGMDSPLHF.

The J gene is TRBJ2-1, the V gene TRBV5-1, with D perhaps matching TRBD1 (6 bases). The CDR3 sequence is 15 residues long. The V end lost 5 bases, the J end lost 8 bases, and 20 bases lay between the germline ends. Germline CDR1 reads SGHRS; CDR2 reads YFSETQ. The CDR3 DNA is TGCGCCAGCAGTCTCTTCAGGGGACCCCAGGATGAGCAGTTCTTC. As protein: CASSLFRGPQDEQFF.

This clone has just one count. The CDR3 DNA is TGTGCCAGTAGTGACCAGGGCAGGGGAGAGACCCAGTACTTC. Translating it yields CASSDQGRGETQYF. The chain has TRBV19 and TRBJ2-5; TRBD1 is a possible D gene (6 bases). This CDR3 region has 14 residues. Trimming removed 5 bases from V and 4 bases from J, with 14 bases in between. Germline values: CDR1 LNHDA, CDR2 SQIVND (reference sequence). Full variable domain (outside the CDR3, taken from reference TRBV19 and TRBJ2-5): DGGITQSPKYLFRKEGQNVTLSCEQNLNHDAMYWYRQDPGQGLRLIYYSQIVNDFQKGDIAEGYSVSREKKESFPLTVTSAQKNPTAFYLCASSDQGRGETQYFGPGTRLLVL.

The chain links TRBV18 to TRBJ1-3, with D perhaps matching TRBD1 (5 bases). This CDR3 spans 16 amino acids. In germline, CDR1 is KGHSH, CDR2 LQKENI. The V end was cut by 4 bases, the J end by 0 bases, with 13 bases between. CDR3 loop: CASSRNRGNSGNTIYF. The CDR3 bases are TGTGCCAGCTCACGCAATAGGGGCAACTCTGGAAACACCATATATTTT.

V is TRBV10-3 and J is TRBJ2-5; TRBD2 agrees at 9 bases. The last part of the DNA fits TRBJ2-7 better; the J call may be wrong. CDR1 and CDR2 (germline): ENHRY, SYGVKD. The CDR3 extends over 14 amino acids. CDR3 bases: TGTGCCATCAGGGAGACTAGCGGAACCTACGAGCAGTACTTC. It encodes CAIRETSGTYEQYF.

This clone appeared a single time. This chain connects TRBV5-6 to TRBJ2-3; 8 bases map to TRBD2. Trimming cost V 0 bases and J 13 bases; bases outside gene matches: 7. There are 13 residues in the CDR3. Per the germline V gene, CDR1 is SGHDT and CDR2 is YYEEEE. CDR3 residues: CASSLDGGGPEYF. The CDR3 nucleotides are TGTGCCAGCAGCTTGGACGGGGGGGGCCCCGAGTATTTT.

This chain connects TRBV12-5 to TRBJ2-1; 10 bases map to TRBD2. The V gene end was trimmed by 7 bases and the J gene end by 10 bases; junction bases not matched to a gene: 10. The germline gives CDR1 LGHNT, CDR2 FRNRAP. CDR3 length equals 14 residues. CDR3 loop: CASESGGASWEQFF. CDR3 bases: TGTGCTAGTGAAAGCGGGGGGGCCTCTTGGGAGCAGTTCTTC.

This sequence joins TRBV29-1 and TRBJ1-1; D is undetermined. Between the trimmed V and J ends, which lost 4 bases and 6 bases, there was a span of 12 bases. The CDR3 sequence is 12 residues long. Germline-derived CDR1 and CDR2 are SQVTM and ANQGSEA. As DNA, the CDR3 is TGCAGCGTTGGGGGAACCGGGGCTGAAGCTTTCTTT. This encodes CSVGGTGAEAFF.

CDR3 region: CASSAGLAGGYEQYF. CDR3 in DNA: TGTGCCAGCAGTGCGGGACTAGCGGGGGGCTACGAGCAGTACTTC. The V gene is TRBV2, the J gene TRBJ2-7; 15 nucleotides align to TRBD2. Looked up from germline, CDR1 is SNHLY and CDR2 is FYNNEI. The CDR3 loop spans 15 amino acids. Trimming cost V 4 bases and J 3 bases; bases outside gene matches: 1.

The gene calls are TRBV11-2 and TRBJ1-1; D remains ambiguous. The CDR3 sequence is 13 residues long. V was pared by 0 bases and J by 5 bases, with 7 bases between. Looked up from germline, CDR1 is SGHAT and CDR2 is FQNNGV. CDR3 DNA sequence: TGTGCCAGCAGCTTAGATCCCATGACTGAAGCTTTCTTT. It encodes CASSLDPMTEAFF.

The chain recombines TRBV6-1 with TRBJ2-2; TRBD1 matches at 8 bases. Looked up from germline, CDR1 is MNHNS and CDR2 is SASEGT. The CDR3 spans 15 residues. J was trimmed by 2 bases and V by 4 bases; bases with no gene match: 3. CDR3 amino acids: CASSVDRANTGELFF. CDR3 nucleotides: TGTGCCAGCAGTGTGGACAGGGCAAACACCGGGGAGCTGTTTTTT.

V gene TRBV5-1 combines with J gene TRBJ2-7; a possible D gene is TRBD2 (5 bases). CDR3 size: 16 residues. Trimming shortened V by 3 bases and J by 2 bases, and 18 bases separated the two germline ends. The germline CDR1 and CDR2 sequences are SGHRS and YFSETQ. CDR3 DNA sequence: TGCGCCAGCAGCTCTAATCCTGGCGGGCTTCCCTACGAGCAGTACTTC. Protein sequence: CASSSNPGGLPYEQYF.

Remarks on this clone: The junction differs from germline at one of its ends, possibly a read error. This chain joins TRBV7-2 and TRBJ1-4; a weak D match, TRBD1 (6 bases). The V gene's germline CDR1 is SGHTA and CDR2 FQGNSA. CDR3 length: 15 amino acids. The CDR3, as DNA: TGTCCCAGCAGCTCAACCGGGACAAACGTTGAAAAACTGTTTTTT. Protein sequence: CPSSSTGTNVEKLFF.

The rearrangement uses TRBV2 and TRBJ1-2; D is perhaps TRBD1 (6 bases). The CDR3 is 13 amino acids. The germline V gene encodes CDR1 SNHLY and CDR2 FYNNEI. The V end lost 7 bases, the J end lost 7 bases, and 16 bases lay between the germline ends. CDR3 sequence reads: CASILKGGAGYTF. The CDR3 coding sequence is TGTGCCAGCATTTTGAAGGGGGGGGCTGGCTACACCTTC.

The CDR3 sequence is CASSARTAGNTIYF. In nucleotides, the CDR3 is TGTGCCAGCAGCGCCCGGACAGCTGGAAACACCATATATTTT. The chain joins TRBV7-8 to TRBJ1-3; a possible D gene is TRBD1 (6 bases). Germline V gene lookup returns CDR1 SGHVS and CDR2 FQNEAQ. The V and J ends lost 5 bases and 2 bases respectively, with 10 bases between them. This CDR3 has 14 residues.

The CDR3 DNA follows: TGTGCCAGCAGTTACGCTAGGACAGGGGGTACTGAAGCTTTCTTT. This encodes CASSYARTGGTEAFF. This sequence joins TRBV6-5 and TRBJ1-1; 10 bases are a match to TRBD1. This CDR3 is built from 15 residues. Germline V CDR1 and CDR2: MNHEY, SVGAGI. The V gene end was trimmed by 2 bases and the J gene end by 5 bases; junction bases not matched to a gene: 5.